This T cell receptor (beta chain) was found in a study of blood T cell repertoires in COVID-19 (TCRdb year 2020). Some background on the complete study: Collaborator samples came from the United States, Italy and Spain and covered acute and convalescent phases of COVID-19. Samples came from the ongoing ImmuneRACE study (first 160 participants) plus 1,254 subjects from 6 global collaborators. Where available, HLA class I and class II types were taken from metadata supplied by the sample provider and were not determined by assay-based typing. The repertoires were released in a freely available public database meant as a resource for research on the immune response to SARS-CoV-2. The material from the prospective study consisted of cDNA or gDNA derived from T cells, B-cell-depleted T cells, or PBMCs. Subjects who had been exposed to COVID-19, were actively infected with it, or had recovered from it provided the deeply sampled blood TCRbeta repertoires that made up the dataset. The sample metadata nearly always contained a de-identified subject ID, COVID-19 status, age in years and sex. Paper-wide results and their limitations: The quantity of clinical and demographic metadata differed by source and by participant and was supplied without curation.

CDR1 and CDR2, per the germline V gene (reference sequence), are GTSNPN and SVGIG. The CDR3, cysteine through phenylalanine, is 14 amino acids long. Only the CDR3 part of the read is kept: 42 bases, read in frame from the first base. V and J lose 5 bases and 3 bases, and a span of 14 bases separates them. In regard to this clone: What antigen it recognizes has not been identified. Per-base qualities were not stored, and no clone one base away is much larger.

The collaborating institutions used their own protocols to collect whole blood in K2EDTA tubes. For TCRbeta analysis, collaborator samples were shipped as frozen whole blood, as isolated PBMCs, or as DNA extracted from either sample type. TCRbeta CDR3 regions were amplified from genomic DNA using the immunoSEQ Assay, a bias-controlled multiplex PCR. As for how the authors treated the data: The number of nucleated cells in each sample was estimated from the amplification of reference gene primers within the assay. To quantify the absolute abundance of each unique TCRbeta CDR3 rearrangement, sequence reads were collapsed and filtered. For each sample, productive Simpson clonality was calculated by taking the square root of Simpson's diversity index across productive rearrangements. Entries here come from immuneACCESS through TCRdb and include only in-frame sequences with V and J called. Some clones fail to appear in such tables; in the studies checked, an unresolved V gene covers under half of the shortfall, and the cause of the remainder is unknown. The DNA was the basis for D and trimming; V, J and clone size are from that table. Present in this sample are roughly 250,000 clones, around 87% of which were seen just once. The ten biggest clones cover roughly 2.5% of the sample.

The sequence was obtained from a woman between 50 and 59 years old with acute or convalescent COVID-19. This chain joins TRBV30 to TRBJ1-3; TRBD1 is possibly the D segment (5 matching bases). The sequencing sample was made of peripheral blood. The CDR3 here reads CAWGTDFIGNTIYF. The bases are TGTGCCTGGGGGACGGACTTTATTGGAAACACCATATATTTT. The CDR3 plus the reference TRBV30 and TRBJ1-3 genes for the other parts give the full variable domain: SQTIHQWPATLVQPVGSPLSLECTVEGTSNPNLYWYRQAAGRGLQLLFYSVGIGQISSEVPQNLSASRPQDRQFILSSKKLLLSDSGFYLCAWGTDFIGNTIYFGEGSWLTVV.